This TCR beta chain was retrieved from a study of T cell clonotyping in hematopoietic cell transplantation. Regarding the study as a whole: After transplant, recipient diversity fell while pathologically expanded clonotypes grew through day 180.

Recipient blood drawn about 28 days pretransplant and days 30, 100, 180 after. With regard to this clone: The antigen is not known.

Only in-frame clones appear in the TCRdb table, and some are missing; sequencing was by immunoSEQ multiplex PCR. The sample holds some 15,000 clones, just under 85% seen once. Germline V gives CDR1 SGHNT, CDR2 YYREEE (reference sequence). The CDR3 sequence is 16 residues long. V lost 0 bases and J lost 9, with 18 bases in between. The specimen comprised PBMCs, sampled 100 days after allogeneic stem cell transplant. The rearrangement uses TRBV5-4 and TRBJ2-2; D not resolved. The clonotype originates from a female patient in her forties who had an allogeneic stem cell transplant from a related donor, so T cells may come from the graft donor. Some clones in this sample may be carry-over from other donors' samples. The CDR3 reads CASSLGRKREMWELFF. The DNA for the CDR3 is TGTGCCAGCAGCTTGGGGCGGAAGCGCGAGATGTGGGAGCTGTTTTTT.